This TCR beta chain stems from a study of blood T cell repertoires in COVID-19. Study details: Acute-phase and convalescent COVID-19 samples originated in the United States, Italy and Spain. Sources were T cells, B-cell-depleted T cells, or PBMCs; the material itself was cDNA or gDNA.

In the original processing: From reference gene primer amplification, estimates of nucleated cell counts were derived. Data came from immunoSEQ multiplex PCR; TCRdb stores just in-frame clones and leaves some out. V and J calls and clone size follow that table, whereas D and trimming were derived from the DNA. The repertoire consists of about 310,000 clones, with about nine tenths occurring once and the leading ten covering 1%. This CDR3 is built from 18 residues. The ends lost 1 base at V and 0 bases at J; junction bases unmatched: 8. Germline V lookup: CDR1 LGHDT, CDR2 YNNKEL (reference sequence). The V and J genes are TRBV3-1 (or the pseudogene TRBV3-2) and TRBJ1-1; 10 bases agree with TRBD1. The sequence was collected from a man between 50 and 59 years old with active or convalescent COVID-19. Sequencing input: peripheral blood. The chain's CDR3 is CASSQGGVGQGLNTEAFF. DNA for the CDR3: TGTGCCAGCAGCCAAGGAGGGGTGGGACAGGGGCTGAACACTGAAGCTTTCTTT.